This T cell receptor (beta chain) stems from a study of monozygotic twins with inflammatory bowel disease. The CDR3 consists of 14 residues. Germline V CDR1 and CDR2: SGHNT, YYREEE (reference sequence). Study conclusions and caveats: The co-twins with IBD showed lower TCRbeta diversity (inverse Simpson) than their healthy siblings.

Unsorted whole blood yielded the total RNA, with T cells left unselected. A word on this clonotype: The antigen is undetermined.

TCRdb reworked the 5' RACE reads into one entry per CDR3 protein, no DNA. The listing contains fewer than 550,000 distinct CDR3 sequences. The sequence came from a human donor with ulcerative colitis or Crohn's disease, or a healthy co-twin of an affected twin (not recorded which). The sample comprised blood. The V gene is TRBV5-4, the J gene TRBJ1-1. The CDR3 loop is CASSLAGFGTEAFF.